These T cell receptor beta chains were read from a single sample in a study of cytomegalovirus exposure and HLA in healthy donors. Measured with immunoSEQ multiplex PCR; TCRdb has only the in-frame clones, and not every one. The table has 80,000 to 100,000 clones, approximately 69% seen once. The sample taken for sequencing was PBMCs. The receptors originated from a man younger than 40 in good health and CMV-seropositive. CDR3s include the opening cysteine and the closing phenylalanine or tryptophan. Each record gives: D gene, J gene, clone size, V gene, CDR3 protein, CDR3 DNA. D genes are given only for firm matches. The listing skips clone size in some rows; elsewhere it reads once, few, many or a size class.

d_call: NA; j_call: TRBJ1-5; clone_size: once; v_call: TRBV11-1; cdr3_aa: CASFEGSNQPQHF; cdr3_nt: TGTGCCAGCTTCGAGGGTAGCAATCAGCCCCAGCATTTT
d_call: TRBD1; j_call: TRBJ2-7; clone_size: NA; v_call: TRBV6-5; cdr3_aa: CASRQAGQGSGEQYF; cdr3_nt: TGTGCCAGCAGGCAGGCGGGACAGGGTAGCGGCGAGCAGTACTTC
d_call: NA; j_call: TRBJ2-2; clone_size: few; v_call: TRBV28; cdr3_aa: CASSLTFPGELFF; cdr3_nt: TGTGCCAGCAGTTTAACTTTCCCCGGGGAGCTGTTTTTT
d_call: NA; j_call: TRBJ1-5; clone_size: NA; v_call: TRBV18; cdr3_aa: CASSPPGRSNQPQHF; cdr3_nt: TGTGCCAGCTCACCACCTGGGAGAAGCAATCAGCCCCAGCATTTT
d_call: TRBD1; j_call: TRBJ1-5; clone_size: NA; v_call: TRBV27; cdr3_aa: CASSPGRGPKGNQPQHF; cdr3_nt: TGTGCCAGCAGTCCGGGTAGGGGGCCCAAGGGCAATCAGCCCCAGCATTTT
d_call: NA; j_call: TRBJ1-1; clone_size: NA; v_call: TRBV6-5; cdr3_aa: CASSYSSVGWTEAFF; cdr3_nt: TGTGCCAGCAGTTACTCTTCAGTCGGGTGGACTGAAGCTTTCTTT
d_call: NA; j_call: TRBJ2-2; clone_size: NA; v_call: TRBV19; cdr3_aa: CASRPGNRDTGELFF; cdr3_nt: TGTGCCAGTCGCCCGGGGAATAGGGACACCGGGGAGCTGTTTTTT
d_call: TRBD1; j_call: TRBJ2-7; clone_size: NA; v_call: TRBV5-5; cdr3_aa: CASSFGTAADYEQYF; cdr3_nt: TGTGCCAGCAGCTTCGGGACAGCCGCTGACTACGAGCAGTACTTC
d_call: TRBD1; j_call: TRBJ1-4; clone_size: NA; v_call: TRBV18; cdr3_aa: CASSPRVTGDEKLFF; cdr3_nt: TGTGCCAGCTCACCCCGTGTGACAGGGGACGAAAAACTGTTTTTT
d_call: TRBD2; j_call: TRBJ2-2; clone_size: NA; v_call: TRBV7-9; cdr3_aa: CASSLFGGAAGELFF; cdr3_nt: TGTGCCAGCAGCTTATTCGGGGGGGCCGCCGGGGAGCTGTTTTTT
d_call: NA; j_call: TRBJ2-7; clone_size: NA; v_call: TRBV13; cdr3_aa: CASSTDGYREQYF; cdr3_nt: TGTGCCAGCAGCACAGATGGGTACCGGGAGCAGTACTTC
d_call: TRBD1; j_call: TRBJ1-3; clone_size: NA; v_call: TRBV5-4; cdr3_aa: CASSFGDSRPGNTIYF; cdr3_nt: TGTGCCAGCAGCTTCGGGGACAGCCGGCCTGGAAACACCATATATTTT
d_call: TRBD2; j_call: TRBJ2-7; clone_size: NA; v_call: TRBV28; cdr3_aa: CASSLTGLAGGWEQYF; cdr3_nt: TGTGCCAGCAGTTTGACTGGACTAGCGGGAGGTTGGGAGCAGTACTTC
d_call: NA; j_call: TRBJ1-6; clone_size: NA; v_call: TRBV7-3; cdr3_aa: CASSLWGGAQSPLHF; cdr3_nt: TGTGCCAGCAGCTTATGGGGGGGGGCCCAATCACCCCTCCACTTT
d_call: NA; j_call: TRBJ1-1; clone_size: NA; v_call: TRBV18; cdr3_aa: CASEGLGEEAFF; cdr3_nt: TGTGCCAGCGAAGGATTAGGGGAAGAAGCTTTCTTT
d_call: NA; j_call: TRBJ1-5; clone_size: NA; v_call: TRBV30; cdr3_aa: CAWSMGSPRGNQPQHF; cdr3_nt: TGTGCCTGGAGTATGGGGAGCCCCCGGGGCAATCAGCCCCAGCATTTT
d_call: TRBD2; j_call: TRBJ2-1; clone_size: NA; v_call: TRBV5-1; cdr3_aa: CASSLGGGLAVYNEQFF; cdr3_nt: TGCGCCAGCAGCTTGGGAGGTGGACTAGCGGTCTACAATGAGCAGTTCTTC
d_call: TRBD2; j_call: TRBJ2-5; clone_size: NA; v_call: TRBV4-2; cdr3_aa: CASSQRTSGEETQYF; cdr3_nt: TGTGCCAGCAGCCAGAGGACTAGCGGGGAAGAGACCCAGTACTTC
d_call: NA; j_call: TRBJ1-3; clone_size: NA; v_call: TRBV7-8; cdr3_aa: CASSRGGDGNTIYF; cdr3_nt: TGTGCCAGCAGCCGTGGGGGGGATGGAAACACCATATATTTT
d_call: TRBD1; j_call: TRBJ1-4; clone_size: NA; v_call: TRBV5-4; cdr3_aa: CASSYGQGKLFF; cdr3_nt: TGTGCCAGCAGCTACGGACAGGGTAAACTGTTTTTT
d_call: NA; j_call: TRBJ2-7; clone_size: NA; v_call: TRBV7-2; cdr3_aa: CASSLAGGYSYEQYF; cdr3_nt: TGTGCCAGCAGCTTAGCGGGAGGCTACTCCTACGAGCAGTACTTC
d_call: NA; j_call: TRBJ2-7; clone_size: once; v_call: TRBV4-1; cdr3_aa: CASSQDYRSYEQYF; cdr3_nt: TGCGCCAGCAGCCAAGATTACAGGTCCTACGAGCAGTACTTC
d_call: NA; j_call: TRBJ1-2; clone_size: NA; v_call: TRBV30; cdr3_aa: CAWSPERSLYGYTF; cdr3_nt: TGTGCCTGGAGTCCTGAACGGAGTCTCTATGGCTACACCTTC
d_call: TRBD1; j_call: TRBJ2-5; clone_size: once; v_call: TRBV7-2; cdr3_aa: CASSLERGRTGRETQYF; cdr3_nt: TGTGCCAGCAGCTTAGAAAGGGGGAGGACAGGGCGAGAGACCCAGTACTTC
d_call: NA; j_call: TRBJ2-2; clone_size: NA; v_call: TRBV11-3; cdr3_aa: CASSFVAGSNTGELFF; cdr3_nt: TGTGCCAGCAGCTTTGTGGCAGGGTCGAACACCGGGGAGCTGTTTTTT
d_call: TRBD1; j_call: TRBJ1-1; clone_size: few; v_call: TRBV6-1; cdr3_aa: CASRIQGAHTEAFF; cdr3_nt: TGTGCCAGCAGGATACAGGGGGCGCATACTGAAGCTTTCTTT
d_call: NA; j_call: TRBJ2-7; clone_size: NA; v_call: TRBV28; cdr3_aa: CASSLGTYEQYF; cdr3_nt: TGTGCCAGCAGTTTAGGGACTTACGAGCAGTACTTC
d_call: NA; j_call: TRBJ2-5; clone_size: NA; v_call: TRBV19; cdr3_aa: CASSIAGFHETQYF; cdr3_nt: TGTGCCAGTAGTATTGCGGGCTTCCACGAGACCCAGTACTTC
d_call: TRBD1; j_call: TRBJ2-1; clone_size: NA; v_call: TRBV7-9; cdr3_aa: CASSPRTGETSYNEQFF; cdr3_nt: TGTGCCAGCAGCCCCAGGACAGGTGAAACGTCTTACAATGAGCAGTTCTTC
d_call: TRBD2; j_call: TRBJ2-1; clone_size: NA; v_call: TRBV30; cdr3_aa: CAREGAGRNEQFF; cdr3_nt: TGTGCTCGGGAGGGAGCGGGTAGAAATGAGCAGTTCTTC
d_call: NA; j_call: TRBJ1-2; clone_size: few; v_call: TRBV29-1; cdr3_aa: CSASGMANYGYTF; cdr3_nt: TGCAGCGCCTCAGGGATGGCTAACTATGGCTACACCTTC
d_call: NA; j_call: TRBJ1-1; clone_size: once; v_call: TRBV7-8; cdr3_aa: CASSRSGGQMNTEAFF; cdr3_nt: TGTGCCAGCAGCCGCTCGGGGGGGCAGATGAACACTGAAGCTTTCTTT
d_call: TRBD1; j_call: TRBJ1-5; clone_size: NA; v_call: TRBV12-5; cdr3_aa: CASAGGQVNQPQHF; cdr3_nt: TGTGCTAGTGCCGGAGGACAGGTCAATCAGCCCCAGCATTTT
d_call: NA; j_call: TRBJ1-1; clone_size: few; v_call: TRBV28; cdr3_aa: CASSLLGAGNTEAFF; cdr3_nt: TGTGCCAGCAGTTTACTGGGGGCAGGGAACACTGAAGCTTTCTTT
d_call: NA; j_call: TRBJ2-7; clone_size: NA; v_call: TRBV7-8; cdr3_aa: CASSFRGEQYF; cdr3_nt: TGTGCCAGCAGCTTTAGAGGGGAGCAGTACTTC
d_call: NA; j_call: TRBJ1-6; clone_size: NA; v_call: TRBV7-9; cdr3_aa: CASTYRASPLHF; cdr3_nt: TGTGCCAGCACCTACAGGGCATCACCCCTCCACTTT
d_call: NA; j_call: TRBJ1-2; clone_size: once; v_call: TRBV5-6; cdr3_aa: CASSSLVRDITFGYGYPF; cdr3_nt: TGTGCCAGCAGCTCACTGGTCAGGGACATTACTTTCGGATATGGCTACCCCTTC
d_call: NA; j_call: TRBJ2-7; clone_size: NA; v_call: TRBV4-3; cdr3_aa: CASSPLTQGYEQYF; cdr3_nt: TGCGCCAGCAGCCCCTTAACTCAGGGCTACGAGCAGTACTTC
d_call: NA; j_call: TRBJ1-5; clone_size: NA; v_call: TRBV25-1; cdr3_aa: CASSDSDSGSNQPQHF; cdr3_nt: TGTGCCAGCAGCGACTCAGACAGTGGTAGCAATCAGCCCCAGCATTTT
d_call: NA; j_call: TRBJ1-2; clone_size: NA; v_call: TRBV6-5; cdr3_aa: CASSLLGGSYGYTF; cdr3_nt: TGTGCCAGCAGCCTTCTGGGGGGGAGCTATGGCTACACCTTC
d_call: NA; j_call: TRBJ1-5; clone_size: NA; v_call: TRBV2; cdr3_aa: CASRDSQNQPQHF; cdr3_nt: TGTGCCAGCAGGGACAGCCAAAATCAGCCCCAGCATTTT
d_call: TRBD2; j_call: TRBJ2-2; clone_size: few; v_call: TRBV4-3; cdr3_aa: CASSQDLAGGNTGELFF; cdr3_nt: TGCGCCAGCAGCCAAGATCTAGCGGGGGGAAACACCGGGGAGCTGTTTTTT
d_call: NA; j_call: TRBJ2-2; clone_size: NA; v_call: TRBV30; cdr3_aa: CAWSDRNPGELFF; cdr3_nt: TGTGCCTGGAGCGACAGAAACCCCGGGGAGCTGTTTTTT
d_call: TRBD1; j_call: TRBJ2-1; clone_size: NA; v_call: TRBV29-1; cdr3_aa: CSVHDRGAYNEQFF; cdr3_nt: TGCAGCGTTCATGACAGGGGTGCCTACAATGAGCAGTTCTTC
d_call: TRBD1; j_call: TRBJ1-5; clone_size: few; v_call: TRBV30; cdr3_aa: CAWSAGQGRQPQHF; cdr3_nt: TGTGCCTGGAGCGCGGGACAGGGTAGGCAGCCCCAGCATTTT
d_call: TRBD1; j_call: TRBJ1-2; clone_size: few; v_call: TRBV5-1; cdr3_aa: CASSLAAGQGYGYTF; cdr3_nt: TGCGCCAGCAGCTTGGCCGCGGGACAGGGGTATGGCTACACCTTC
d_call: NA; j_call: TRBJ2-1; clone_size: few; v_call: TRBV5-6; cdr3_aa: CASSFREWAVYYNEQFF; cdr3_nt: TGTGCCAGCAGCTTCCGGGAGTGGGCCGTCTACTACAATGAGCAGTTCTTC
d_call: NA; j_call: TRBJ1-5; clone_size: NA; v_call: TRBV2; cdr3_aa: CASTGQTSNQPQHF; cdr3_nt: TGTGCCAGCACCGGACAGACCAGCAATCAGCCCCAGCATTTT
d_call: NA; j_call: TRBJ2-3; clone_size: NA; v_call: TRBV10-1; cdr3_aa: CASSVSGTDTQYF; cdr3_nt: TGCGCCAGCAGCGTTAGCGGAACAGATACGCAGTATTTT
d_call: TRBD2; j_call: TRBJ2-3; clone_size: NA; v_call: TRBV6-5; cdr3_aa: CASSYRDSGGDTQYF; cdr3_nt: TGTGCCAGCAGTTATCGGGACTCGGGAGGAGATACGCAGTATTTT